The text below deals with one T cell receptor beta chain. Its specificity is not known. The sample originates from a study of graft-versus-host responses after intestinal transplantation. Study-wide points: Researchers found GvH clones in recipient marrow, and some showed up first in ileum or blood.

The protocol was immunoSEQ multiplex PCR, while the TCRdb copy is restricted to in-frame clones and leaves out a portion. The table lists about 66,000 clones, 90% of them singletons, with approximately 1.3% in the top ten. Between the trimmed V and J ends, which lost 1 base and 4 bases, there was a span of 6 bases. The CDR3 length is 13 residues. Per germline, CDR1 SGHTA and CDR2 FQGNSA. The sample consisted of unstimulated CD8+ T cells sorted from spleen or lymph node cells, taken before intestinal transplant. This rearrangement joins TRBV7-2 to TRBJ2-3; possible D gene TRBD2, 5 bases. The receptor comes from a human donor who received an intestinal transplant. In nucleotides, the CDR3 is TGTGCCAGCAGCTTAGGAGGGCCAGATACGCAGTATTTT. Translating gives CASSLGGPDTQYF.